This T cell receptor (beta chain) was captured by sequencing in a study of blood T cell repertoires in COVID-19. Turning to the study itself: The cDNA or gDNA used as material had been derived from T cells, B-cell-depleted T cells, or PBMCs.

Some clones are missing from TCRdb's copy, which holds only in-frame ones; the method was immunoSEQ multiplex PCR. The data hold approximately 24,000 clones, with 89% observed a single time. Input material: peripheral blood. This clonotype was obtained from a human donor in a cohort sampled during active COVID-19.

The chain's CDR3 is CASSHGLSGDYGYTF. The CDR3 coding sequence is TGTGCCAGCAGTCACGGACTCTCGGGAGACTATGGCTACACCTTC. The chain couples TRBV5-4 to TRBJ1-2, with D uncertain. Between the trimmed V and J ends, which lost 5 bases and 3 bases, there was a span of 17 bases. This CDR3 is built from 15 residues. The germline CDR1 and CDR2 sequences are SGHNT and YYREEE (reference sequence).